These 9 T cell receptor beta chains were sequenced from one sample in a study of spatial heterogeneity in lung cancer. TCRdb reprocessed the 5' RACE reads with MiXCR, giving one entry per CDR3 protein. Of roughly 2,400 distinct CDR3 sequences listed, approximately 15% are singletons. Time point given: sample taken at primary tumor resection. The input for sequencing was normal lung tissue next to the tumor, taken at surgery. The receptor source for this set is a male donor with early-stage non-small cell lung cancer.

In this sample, this clonotype is medium-sized (0.01 to 0.1%). The rearrangement uses TRBV29-1 and TRBJ1-4; tentatively, D is TRBD1 (5 bases). This CDR3 is built from 12 residues. The germline V gene has CDR1 SQVTM and CDR2 ANQGSEA. Trimming cost V 4 bases and J 8 bases, with 11 bases left between them. CDR3 in amino acids: CSVGRGEEKLFF. The CDR3 region has the DNA TGCAGCGTTGGACGGGGCGAAGAAAAACTGTTTTTT.

This clonotype is medium-sized within its sample. J is TRBJ1-5 and V is TRBV6-2 or TRBV6-3, with D maybe TRBD1 (6 bases). Germline CDR1 and CDR2: MNHEY and SVGEGT. The CDR3 is 14 residues long. V lost 2 bases to trimming and J lost 6 bases, with 11 bases between them. The CDR3 loop reads CASSYGGAGQPQHF. CDR3 nucleotides: TGTGCCAGCAGTTACGGGGGCGCGGGTCAGCCCCAGCATTTT.

By share, this clonotype counts as medium-sized. This chain uses TRBV10-2 with TRBJ2-2; 14 bases map to TRBD2. This CDR3 is built from 16 residues. The germline CDR1 and CDR2 sequences are WSHSY and SAAADI. The J segment lost 5 bases and the V segment lost 5 bases, leaving 4 bases of the junction unmatched. The CDR3 sequence is CASSRLAGGGTGELFF. The DNA for the CDR3 is TGCGCCAGCAGTCGACTAGCGGGAGGGGGGACCGGGGAGCTGTTTTTT.

This chain links TRBV7-8 with TRBJ1-2, with TRBD1 identical over 7 bases. Losses at the gene ends were 5 bases for V and 4 bases for J; bases not matched to a gene: 13. This CDR3 contains 16 residues. Per germline, CDR1 SGHVS and CDR2 FQNEAQ. DNA of the CDR3: TGTGCCAGCAGCCCAACTCAGGGGGGCGGTGGCTATGGCTACACCTTC. It codes for CASSPTQGGGGYGYTF. The whole variable domain, filled in from reference TRBV7-8 and TRBJ1-2, reads GAGVSQSPRYKVAKRGQDVALRCDPISGHVSLFWYQQALGQGPEFLTYFQNEAQLDKSGLPSDRFFAERPEGSVSTLKIQRTQQEDSAVYLCASSPTQGGGGYGYTFGSGTRLTVV.

In this sample, this clonotype turned up a few times. The gene calls are TRBV10-2 and TRBJ2-7, with D possibly TRBD1 on 6 matching bases. The CDR3 spans 12 residues. The V gene's germline CDR1 is WSHSY and CDR2 SAAADI. V was clipped by 6 bases and J by 6 bases, with 12 bases between them. CDR3 amino acids: CASRDPGVEQYF. DNA of the CDR3: TGCGCCAGCAGAGATCCAGGGGTCGAGCAGTACTTC.

This clonotype is medium-sized within its sample. The chain combines TRBV10-3 with TRBJ2-6, with 9 bases that match TRBD1. V lost 6 bases, J lost 2 bases, and 8 bases stayed unmatched. The length of the CDR3 is 17 residues. Germline values: CDR1 ENHRY, CDR2 SYGVKD. The CDR3 reads CAIRPDRGAPGANVLTF. The CDR3 DNA reads as TGTGCCATCAGGCCGGACAGGGGCGCCCCTGGGGCCAACGTCCTGACTTTC.

V and J are TRBV28 and TRBJ2-5, with 7 bases aligning to TRBD2. The CDR3 has 14 residues. Germline CDR1 MDHEN, CDR2 SYDVKM. J was trimmed by 5 bases and V by 2 bases; bases with no gene match: 5. This CDR3 reads CASSLIAGGETQYF. CDR3 nucleotide sequence: TGTGCCAGCAGTTTAATAGCCGGGGGGGAGACCCAGTACTTC.

For this clonotype: Being one base from a much bigger clone, this may be a read error. The chain combines TRBV6-6 with TRBJ1-6, with TRBD1 as a possible D gene (5 bases). The CDR3 is 15 amino acids. CDR1 is MNHNY, CDR2 SVGAGI, per germline (reference sequence). V was pared by 2 bases and J by 8 bases, with 13 bases between. DNA for the CDR3: TGTGCCAGCAGTTACCGGGCAGGGAGGGATTCACCCCTCCACTTT. This encodes CASSYRAGRDSPLHF.

This clonotype was recorded many times. The chain carries TRBV7-9 and TRBJ2-1, with 9 bases fitting TRBD1. Looked up from germline, CDR1 is SEHNR and CDR2 is FQNEAQ (reference sequence). The CDR3 covers 17 residues. The V and J ends lost 3 bases and 0 bases, in that order; junction bases with no gene match: 6. The CDR3 loop reads CASSLGQGTSSYNEQFF. Written as DNA, the CDR3 is TGTGCCAGCAGCTTGGGACAGGGAACGAGCTCCTACAATGAGCAGTTCTTC.